Below are 22 T cell receptor beta chains sequenced from a single sample in a study of blood T cells in healthy people across ages. A second roughly 6 to 12 cycle PCR used barcoded and J-beta primers. TCRdb used MiXCR to reprocess the 5' RACE reads, holding one entry per CDR3 protein. The data contain 1.5 million to 2 million distinct CDR3 sequences, 30% to 40% of them seen just once; the ten biggest clones take up about 11%. Sequencing was carried out using blood. All receptors come from a woman in her thirties in good health.

Comments on this clonotype: This may stem from a read error, because a much larger clone lies one nucleotide away. The rearrangement links TRBV7-3 to TRBJ2-6; D call uncertain. The germline CDR1 and CDR2 sequences are SGHTA and FQGTGA. The V end was cut by 8 bases, the J end by 2 bases, with 10 bases between. The length of the CDR3 is 14 residues. CDR3 loop: CASGLPTGANVLTF. The CDR3 DNA reads as TGTGCCAGCGGCCTGCCTACTGGGGCCAACGTCCTGACTTTC.

This sequence joins TRBV21-1 and TRBJ2-7; the DNA was not used to check the table's D call, TRBD1. The DNA end is a closer match to TRBJ2-4, so the J assignment may be wrong. TRBV21-1 counts as a pseudogene. CDR3 length: 15 residues. The chain's CDR3 is CASSPHRGVKNIQYF. DNA for the CDR3: TGTGCCAGCAGCCCTCACCGGGGTGTCAAAAACATTCAGTACTTC.

This clonotype was counted only a few times. The V and J genes are TRBV6-5 and TRBJ2-7; tentatively, D is TRBD1 (6 bases). V was clipped by 4 bases and J by 6 bases, with 10 bases between them. The CDR3 has 12 residues. Germline CDR1 is MNHEY and CDR2 is SVGAGI. The CDR3 DNA is TGTGCCAGCAGTTCTACAGGGATCGAGCAGTACTTC. Amino acid sequence: CASSSTGIEQYF.

The chain employs TRBV12-3 or TRBV12-4 and TRBJ2-3; TRBD1 matches 9 bases. V was clipped by 6 bases and J by 4 bases; unmatched bases: 5. CDR3 size: 14 residues. The CDR3 coding sequence is TGTGCCAGCAGCCACGGGACAGGGTCAGATACGCAGTATTTT. This sequence encodes CASSHGTGSDTQYF.

The chain joins TRBV29-1 to TRBJ2-1, with 7 nucleotides matching TRBD1. Losses at the gene ends were 1 base for V and 1 base for J; bases not matched to a gene: 4. The CDR3 runs to 15 residues. Germline CDR1 is SQVTM and CDR2 is ANQGSEA. The CDR3 DNA reads TGCAGCGTTGAAGTTTGGGACAGTTCCTACAATGAGCAGTTCTTC. Encoded protein: CSVEVWDSSYNEQFF.

V gene TRBV12-3 or TRBV12-4 combines with J gene TRBJ1-5; no reliable D call. CDR3 length: 14 amino acids. V was pared by 5 bases and J by 0 bases, with 8 bases between. The CDR3: CASSNGDSNQPQHF. The CDR3 DNA follows: TGTGCCAGCAGTAACGGGGATAGCAATCAGCCCCAGCATTTT.

There are a few counts of this clonotype. The chain carries TRBV11-2 and TRBJ2-1, with 7 nucleotides matching TRBD2. Trimming removed 1 base from V and 2 bases from J; junction bases left unmatched: 5. Per the germline V gene, CDR1 is SGHAT and CDR2 is FQNNGV. The CDR3 runs 16 residues. The CDR3 loop is CASSLVGTKPYNEQFF. CDR3 coding DNA: TGTGCCAGCAGCTTAGTAGGGACTAAGCCCTACAATGAGCAGTTCTTC.

This chain connects TRBV5-1 to TRBJ2-5, with 11 positions matching TRBD2. Germline values: CDR1 SGHRS, CDR2 YFSETQ. CDR3 length equals 17 residues. With V trimmed by 4 bases and J by 5 bases, 13 bases remained unmatched. The CDR3 nucleotides are TGCGCCAGCAGCCGGACCTCTAGCGGGGGGCTGAAGGAGACCCAGTACTTC. Residues: CASSRTSSGGLKETQYF.

This rearrangement joins TRBV2 to TRBJ2-5, with D hard to call. Trimming took off 5 bases at V and 2 bases at J, with 9 bases between the two ends. The CDR3 is 13 amino acids. The germline V gene has CDR1 SNHLY and CDR2 FYNNEI. CDR3: CASSTNRQETQYF. The CDR3 DNA reads as TGTGCCAGCAGTACGAACAGACAAGAGACCCAGTACTTC.

The V gene is TRBV5-6, the J gene TRBJ1-5, with D possibly matching TRBD1 (5 bases). In germline, CDR1 is SGHDT, CDR2 YYEEEE. V lost 3 bases to trimming and J lost 3 bases, with 13 bases between them. The CDR3 loop spans 15 amino acids. The CDR3 is CASSSGGVANQPQHF. Written as DNA, the CDR3 is TGTGCCAGCAGCTCCGGAGGGGTGGCCAATCAGCCCCAGCATTTT.

For this clonotype: Here the CDR3 omits its conserved ending phenylalanine or tryptophan, so a read error is the likely source. The genes are TRBV6-5 and TRBJ1-1; the D is unclear. CDR3 length: 13 amino acids. The V end lost 2 bases, the J end lost 4 bases, and 8 bases lay between the germline ends. Germline V lookup: CDR1 MNHEY, CDR2 SVGAGI. CDR3 coding DNA: TGTGCCAGCAGTTACGAGGGTCTCACTGAAGCTTTCCTT. Amino acid sequence: CASSYEGLTEAFL.

This clonotype was detected a few times. V and J are TRBV20-1 and TRBJ2-3, with TRBD2 matching 7 bases. Trimming at V came to 6 bases and at J to 6 bases, leaving 24 bases not matched to a gene. The CDR3 is made up of 18 amino acids. Germline CDR1 DFQATT, CDR2 SNEGSKA (reference sequence). CDR3 bases: TGCAGTGCCCCTCTGCCCCTTTGGCAGGGAGGGCCCTCTGATACGCAGTATTTT. Translating gives CSAPLPLWQGGPSDTQYF.

This clonotype came up a few times. This chain links TRBV12-3 or TRBV12-4 with TRBJ1-2, with a weak D call TRBD1 (6 bases). This CDR3 has 14 amino acids. The ends were cut back, 0 bases at V and 4 bases at J, with 9 bases in the middle. CDR3 sequence (DNA): TGTGCCAGCAGTTTAGCTGGGGGCGCCTATGGCTACACCTTC. Its translation is CASSLAGGAYGYTF.

This clonotype was detected ten times or more. The V and J genes are TRBV5-6 and TRBJ2-1; 7 bases are shared with TRBD2. V was clipped by 0 bases and J by 4 bases; unmatched bases: 4. Per the germline V gene, CDR1 is SGHDT and CDR2 is YYEEEE. The CDR3 runs to 15 residues. The CDR3 region has the DNA TGTGCCAGCAGCTTGGAAGCGGGGATATACAATGAGCAGTTCTTC. It encodes CASSLEAGIYNEQFF.

J is TRBJ2-7 and V is TRBV3-1, with 11 bases matching TRBD2. In germline, CDR1 is LGHDT, CDR2 YNNKEL (reference sequence). This CDR3 comprises 19 residues. V lost 1 base and J lost 1; bases outside the gene matches: 12. The CDR3: CASSQVFSGGAPRSYEQYF. The CDR3 nucleotides read TGTGCCAGCAGCCAAGTTTTTAGCGGGGGGGCCCCGAGGTCCTACGAGCAGTACTTC.

This chain uses TRBV2 with TRBJ2-7; D is possibly TRBD2 (6 bases). V was trimmed by 11 bases and J by 4 bases, leaving 12 bases between them. The germline gives CDR1 SNHLY, CDR2 FYNNEI. The CDR3 totals 11 residues. This chain's CDR3 is CACAEGYEQYF. The CDR3 nucleotides are TGTGCCTGCGCGGAGGGTTACGAGCAGTACTTC.

The chain couples TRBV28 to TRBJ2-3; D is uncertain. V was trimmed by 5 bases and J by 0 bases, leaving 9 bases between them. Germline V CDR1 and CDR2: MDHEN, SYDVKM. The CDR3 is made up of 14 amino acids. The DNA of the CDR3 is TGTGCCAGCAGTGCCGCACGGAGCACAGATACGCAGTATTTT. Translation: CASSAARSTDTQYF.

There are a few counts of this clonotype. CDR3 amino acids: CASSPRGTSGRASSHEQYF. CDR3 coding DNA: TGTGCCAGCAGTCCCAGAGGGACTAGCGGGAGGGCAAGTTCCCACGAGCAGTACTTC. This rearrangement joins TRBV28 to TRBJ2-7; 16 nucleotides line up with TRBD2. This CDR3 has 19 residues. Looked up from germline, CDR1 is MDHEN and CDR2 is SYDVKM. After removal of 5 bases from V and 5 bases from J, the junction contained 15 bases not matched to a gene. The full variable domain, with the rest looked up from reference TRBV28 and TRBJ2-7, is DVKVTQSSRYLVKRTGEKVFLECVQDMDHENMFWYRQDPGLGLRLIYFSYDVKMKEKGDIPEGYSVSREKKERFSLILESASTNQTSMYLCASSPRGTSGRASSHEQYFGPGTRLTVT.

The J gene is TRBJ2-1, the V gene TRBV27; TRBD2 matches 11 bases. CDR1 and CDR2 from the germline V gene are MNHEY and SMNVEV (reference sequence). Trimming took 5 bases from V and 2 from J; bases not matched to a gene: 5. This CDR3 has 16 residues. CDR3 sequence reads: CASSKGTSGTYNEQFF. In DNA, the CDR3 is TGTGCCAGCAGTAAGGGGACTAGCGGAACCTACAATGAGCAGTTCTTC.

This sequence joins TRBV5-1 and TRBJ2-1; 12 bases are a match to TRBD2. The CDR3 covers 16 residues. Germline V CDR1 and CDR2: SGHRS, YFSETQ. V shed 4 bases, J shed 4 bases, and the junction held 6 bases outside the gene matches. The CDR3 region is CASSRTSGGRYNEQFF. In nucleotides, the CDR3 is TGCGCCAGCAGCAGAACTAGCGGGGGGCGATACAATGAGCAGTTCTTC.

This clonotype was counted a few times. This chain uses TRBV2 with TRBJ2-3; D gene uncertain. Trimming shortened V by 5 bases and J by 6 bases, and 15 bases separated the two germline ends. The CDR3 has 14 residues. Germline V gene lookup returns CDR1 SNHLY and CDR2 FYNNEI. For the CDR3, the DNA is TGTGCCAGCAGTCCCGGGCCCCCAGCCGATACGCAGTATTTT. Residues: CASSPGPPADTQYF.

DNA for the CDR3: TGCGCCAGCAGCCACCGGGGGGGGGACAGGGGCACTGAAGCTTTCTTT. Residues: CASSHRGGDRGTEAFF. V and J are TRBV4-1 and TRBJ1-1; TRBD1 matches 10 bases. Germline V gene sequence: CDR1 MGHRA, CDR2 YSYEKL. The CDR3 contains 16 residues. The junction had 8 bases not matched to a gene; V was cut back by 3 bases and J by 4 bases.